This entry describes one TCR beta chain. This sample stems from a study of cytomegalovirus exposure and HLA in healthy donors. The PCR contained 60 Vbeta and 13 Jbeta primers. Data came from immunoSEQ multiplex PCR; TCRdb stores just in-frame clones and leaves some out. The sample has 160,000 or so clones, more than 65% seen once. V dropped 0 bases and J dropped 5 bases, with 10 bases sitting between them. Germline V gene data show CDR1 as LNHNV and CDR2 as YYDKDF (reference sequence). This CDR3 has 15 amino acids. The sequence derives from a man in his thirties or forties in good health and CMV-seronegative. J is TRBJ1-4 and V is TRBV15; no definite D call. The sequenced material came from PBMCs. CDR3 sequence: CATSREGGVNEKLFF. CDR3 in DNA: TGTGCCACCAGCAGAGAGGGAGGAGTCAATGAAAAACTGTTTTTT.